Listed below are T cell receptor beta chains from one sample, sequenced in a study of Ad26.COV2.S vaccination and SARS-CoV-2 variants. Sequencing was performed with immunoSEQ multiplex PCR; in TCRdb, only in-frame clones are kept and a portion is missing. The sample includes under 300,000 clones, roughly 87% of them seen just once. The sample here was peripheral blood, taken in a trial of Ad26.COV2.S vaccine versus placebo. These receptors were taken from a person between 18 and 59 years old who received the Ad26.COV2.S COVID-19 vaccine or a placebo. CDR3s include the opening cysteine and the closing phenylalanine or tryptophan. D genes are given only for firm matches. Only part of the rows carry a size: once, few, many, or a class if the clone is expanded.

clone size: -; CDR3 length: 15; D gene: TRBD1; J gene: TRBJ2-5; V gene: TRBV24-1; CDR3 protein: CATSPGTGGVNTQYF; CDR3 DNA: TGTGCCACCAGTCCCGGGACAGGGGGCGTAAATACCCAGTACTTC
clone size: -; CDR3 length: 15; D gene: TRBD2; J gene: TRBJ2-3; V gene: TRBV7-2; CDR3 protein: CASSLASGRWDTQYF; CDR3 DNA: TGTGCCAGCAGCTTAGCTAGCGGGAGGTGGGATACGCAGTATTTT
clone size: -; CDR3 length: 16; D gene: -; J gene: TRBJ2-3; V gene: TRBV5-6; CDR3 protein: CASSSPISSSADTQYF; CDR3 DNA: TGTGCCAGCAGCTCCCCGATATCCTCCTCCGCAGATACGCAGTATTTT
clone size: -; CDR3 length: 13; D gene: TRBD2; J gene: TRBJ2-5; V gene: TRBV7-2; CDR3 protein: CASGREGLAHRHF; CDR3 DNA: TGTGCCAGCGGGCGGGAGGGCCTGGCCCACCGGCACTTC
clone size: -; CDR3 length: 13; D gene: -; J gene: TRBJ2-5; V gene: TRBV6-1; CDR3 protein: CASSEGQQETQYF; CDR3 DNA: TGTGCCAGCAGTGAAGGACAGCAAGAGACCCAGTACTTC
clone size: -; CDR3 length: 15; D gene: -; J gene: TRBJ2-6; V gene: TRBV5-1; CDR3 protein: CASSEQGPGANVLTF; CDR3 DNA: TGCGCCAGCAGCGAACAAGGGCCGGGGGCCAACGTCCTGACTTTC
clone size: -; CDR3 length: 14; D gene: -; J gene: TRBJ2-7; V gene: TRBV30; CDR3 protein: CAWSVSSLSYEQYF; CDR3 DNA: TGTGCCTGGAGTGTATCCAGCTTATCCTACGAGCAGTACTTC
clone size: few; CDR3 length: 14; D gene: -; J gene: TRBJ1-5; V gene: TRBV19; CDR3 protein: CASSILGFNQPQHF; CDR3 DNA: TGTGCCAGTAGTATCTTGGGTTTCAATCAGCCCCAGCATTTT
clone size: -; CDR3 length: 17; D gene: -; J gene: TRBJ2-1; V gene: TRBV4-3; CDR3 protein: CASSQDEAGGSYNEQFF; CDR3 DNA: TGCGCCAGCAGCCAAGATGAAGCAGGAGGCTCCTACAATGAGCAGTTCTTC
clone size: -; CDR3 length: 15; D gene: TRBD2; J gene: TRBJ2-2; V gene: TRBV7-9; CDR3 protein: CASALLAGPSGELFF; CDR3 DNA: TGTGCCAGCGCGCTACTAGCGGGCCCAAGCGGGGAGCTGTTTTTT
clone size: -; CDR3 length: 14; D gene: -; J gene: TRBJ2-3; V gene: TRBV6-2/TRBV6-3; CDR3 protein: CASSYLLRTDTQYF; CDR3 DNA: TGTGCCAGCAGTTACTTACTCCGAACAGATACGCAGTATTTT
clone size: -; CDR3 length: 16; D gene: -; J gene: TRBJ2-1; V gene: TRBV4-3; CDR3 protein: CASSQEAGAKHNEQFF; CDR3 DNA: TGCGCCAGCAGCCAAGAGGCGGGGGCGAAGCACAATGAGCAGTTCTTC
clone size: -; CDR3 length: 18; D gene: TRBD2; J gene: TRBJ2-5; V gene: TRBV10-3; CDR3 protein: CAISELVGFTSGIETQYF; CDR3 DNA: TGTGCCATCAGTGAGCTTGTCGGGTTCACTAGCGGGATAGAGACCCAGTACTTC
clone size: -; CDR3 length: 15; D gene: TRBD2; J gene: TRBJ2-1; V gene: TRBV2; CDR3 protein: CASQAGTSNVGEQFF; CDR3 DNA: TGTGCCAGCCAAGCCGGGACTAGCAATGTGGGTGAGCAGTTCTTC
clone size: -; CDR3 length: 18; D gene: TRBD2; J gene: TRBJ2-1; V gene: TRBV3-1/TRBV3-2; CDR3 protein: CASSLKPGLEGSADEQFF; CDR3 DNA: TGTGCCAGCAGCCTAAAACCGGGACTAGAGGGGTCCGCCGATGAGCAGTTCTTC
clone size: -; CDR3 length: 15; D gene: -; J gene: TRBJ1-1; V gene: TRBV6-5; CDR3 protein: CASRRTGRAGTEAFF; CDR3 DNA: TGTGCCAGCAGGAGAACAGGGAGGGCCGGAACTGAAGCTTTCTTT
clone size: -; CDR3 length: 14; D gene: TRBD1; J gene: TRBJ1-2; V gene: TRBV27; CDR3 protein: CASSPSDRSVGYTF; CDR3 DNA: TGTGCCAGCAGTCCCTCGGACAGGTCCGTCGGCTACACCTTC
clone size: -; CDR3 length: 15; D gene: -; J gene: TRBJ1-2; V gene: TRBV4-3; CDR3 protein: CASSHSLDGFYGYTF; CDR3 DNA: TGCGCCAGCAGCCATTCCCTGGACGGCTTCTATGGCTACACCTTC
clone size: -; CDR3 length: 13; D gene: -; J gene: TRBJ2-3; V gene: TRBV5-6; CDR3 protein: CASNDRRTDTQYF; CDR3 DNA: TGTGCCAGCAACGACAGGCGCACAGATACGCAGTATTTT
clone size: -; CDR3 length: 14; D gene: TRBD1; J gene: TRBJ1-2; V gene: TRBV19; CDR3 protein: CASSRGQGTYGYTF; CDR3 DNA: TGTGCCAGTAGTAGAGGACAGGGGACCTATGGCTACACCTTC
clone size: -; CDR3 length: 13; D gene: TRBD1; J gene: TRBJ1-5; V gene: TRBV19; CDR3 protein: CASRGQLNQPQHF; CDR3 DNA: TGTGCCAGTAGGGGACAGTTAAATCAGCCCCAGCATTTT
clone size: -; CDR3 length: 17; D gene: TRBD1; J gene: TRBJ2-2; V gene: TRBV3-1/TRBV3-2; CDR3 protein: CASRMDRGIRDTGELFF; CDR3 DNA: TGTGCCAGCAGAATGGACAGGGGAATTCGTGACACCGGGGAGCTGTTTTTT
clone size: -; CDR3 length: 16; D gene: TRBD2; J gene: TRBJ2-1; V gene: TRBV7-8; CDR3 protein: CASSFPEASGSHEQFF; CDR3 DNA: TGTGCCAGCAGCTTCCCCGAGGCTAGCGGGAGCCATGAGCAGTTCTTC
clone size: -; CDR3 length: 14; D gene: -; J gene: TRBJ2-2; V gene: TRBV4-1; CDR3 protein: CASSQGLNTGELFF; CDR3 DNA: TGCGCCAGCAGCCAGGGACTGAACACCGGGGAGCTGTTTTTT
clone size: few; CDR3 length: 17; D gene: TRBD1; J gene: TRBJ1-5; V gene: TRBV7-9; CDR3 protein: CASSVIEGQGANQPQHF; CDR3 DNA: TGTGCCAGCAGCGTAATTGAGGGACAGGGGGCGAACCAGCCCCAGCATTTT
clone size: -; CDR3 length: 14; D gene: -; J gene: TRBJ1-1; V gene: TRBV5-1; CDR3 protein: CASSTGGTHVEAFF; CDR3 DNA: TGCGCCAGCAGCACGGGGGGGACACATGTTGAAGCTTTCTTT
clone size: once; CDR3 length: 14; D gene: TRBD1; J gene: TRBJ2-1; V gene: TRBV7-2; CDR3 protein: CASSSGQINNEQFF; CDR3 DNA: TGTGCCAGCAGCTCGGGACAGATAAACAATGAGCAGTTCTTC
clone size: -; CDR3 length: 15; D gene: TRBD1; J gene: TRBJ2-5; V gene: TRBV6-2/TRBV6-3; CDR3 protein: CASSLRTGGRETQYF; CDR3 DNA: TGTGCCAGCAGTTTGAGGACAGGGGGCCGAGAGACCCAGTACTTC
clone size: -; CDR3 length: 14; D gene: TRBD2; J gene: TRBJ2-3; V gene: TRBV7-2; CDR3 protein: CASSLGGGLNTQYF; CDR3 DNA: TGTGCCAGCAGCTTAGGCGGGGGTTTAAATACGCAGTATTTT
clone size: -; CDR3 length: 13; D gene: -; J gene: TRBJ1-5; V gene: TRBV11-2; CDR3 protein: CASSINKLQPQHF; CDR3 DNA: TGTGCCAGCAGCATCAATAAGCTGCAGCCCCAGCATTTT
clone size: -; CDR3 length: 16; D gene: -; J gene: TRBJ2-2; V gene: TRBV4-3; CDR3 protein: CASSQDRAGIGGELFF; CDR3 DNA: TGCGCCAGCAGCCAAGATCGGGCAGGGATCGGCGGGGAGCTGTTTTTT
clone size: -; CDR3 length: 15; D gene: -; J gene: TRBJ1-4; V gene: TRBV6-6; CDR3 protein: CASRPLGGRDEKLFF; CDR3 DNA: TGTGCCAGTAGACCTCTAGGGGGGCGGGATGAAAAACTGTTTTTT
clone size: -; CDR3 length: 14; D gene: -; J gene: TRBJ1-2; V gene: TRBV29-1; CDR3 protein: CSVLIADPNYGYTF; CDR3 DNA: TGCAGCGTTTTGATCGCTGACCCAAACTATGGCTACACCTTC
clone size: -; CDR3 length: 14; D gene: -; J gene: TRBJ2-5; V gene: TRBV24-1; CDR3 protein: CATSDPGPRETQYF; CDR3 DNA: TGTGCCACCAGTGACCCCGGGCCTCGGGAGACCCAGTACTTC
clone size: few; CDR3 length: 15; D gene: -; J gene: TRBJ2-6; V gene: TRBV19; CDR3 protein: CASSIDSSGANVLTF; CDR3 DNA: TGTGCCAGTAGTATTGACAGCTCTGGGGCCAACGTCCTGACTTTC
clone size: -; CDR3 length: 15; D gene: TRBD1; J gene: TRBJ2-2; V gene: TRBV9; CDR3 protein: CASSVEGAGTGELFF; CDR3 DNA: TGTGCCAGCAGCGTAGAGGGGGCCGGCACCGGGGAGCTGTTTTTT
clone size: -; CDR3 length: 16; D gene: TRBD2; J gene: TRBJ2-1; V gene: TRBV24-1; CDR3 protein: CATSDYRSGSYNEQFF; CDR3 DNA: TGTGCCACCAGTGATTATCGTAGCGGGAGTTACAATGAGCAGTTCTTC
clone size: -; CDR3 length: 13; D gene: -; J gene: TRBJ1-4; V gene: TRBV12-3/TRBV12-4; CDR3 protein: CASSSGSLEKLFF; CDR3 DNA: TGTGCCAGCAGTTCGGGCAGTTTAGAAAAACTGTTTTTT
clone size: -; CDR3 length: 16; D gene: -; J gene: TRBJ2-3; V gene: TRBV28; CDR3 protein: CASSAPRTASTDTQYF; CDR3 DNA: TGTGCCAGCAGTGCCCCCCGGACCGCTAGCACAGATACGCAGTATTTT
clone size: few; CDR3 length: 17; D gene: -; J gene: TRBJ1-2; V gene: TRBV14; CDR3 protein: CASSPLSLREPNYGYTF; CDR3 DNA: TGTGCCAGCAGCCCACTTTCTTTGAGGGAACCTAACTATGGCTACACCTTC
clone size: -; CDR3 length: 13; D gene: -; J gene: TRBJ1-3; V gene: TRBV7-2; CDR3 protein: CASRIGSGNTIYF; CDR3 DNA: TGTGCCAGCAGAATAGGCAGTGGAAACACCATATATTTT
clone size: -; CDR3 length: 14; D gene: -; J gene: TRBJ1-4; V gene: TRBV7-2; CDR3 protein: CASSLRGGNEKLFF; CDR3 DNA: TGTGCCAGCAGCCTACGGGGAGGAAATGAAAAACTGTTTTTT
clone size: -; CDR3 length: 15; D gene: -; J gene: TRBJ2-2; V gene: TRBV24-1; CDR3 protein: CAAQRGDRNTGELFF; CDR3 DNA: TGTGCCGCCCAACGGGGGGACAGGAACACCGGGGAGCTGTTTTTT
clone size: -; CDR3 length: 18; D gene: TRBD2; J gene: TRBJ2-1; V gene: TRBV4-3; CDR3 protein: CASSQDLTSGGPYNEQFF; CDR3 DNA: TGCGCCAGCAGCCAAGATCTAACTAGCGGGGGGCCCTACAATGAGCAGTTCTTC
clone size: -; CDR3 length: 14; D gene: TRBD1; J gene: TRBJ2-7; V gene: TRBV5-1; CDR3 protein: CASSLGQGANEQYF; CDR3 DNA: TGCGCCAGCAGCTTAGGACAGGGGGCCAACGAGCAGTACTTC